The 9 T cell receptor beta chains reported below all come from one sample, sequenced in a study of shared clonotypes between healthy human individuals. Assay used: immunoSEQ multiplex PCR; TCRdb lists only in-frame clones, some missing. The sample lists over a million clones, about 80% occurring once. Material: memory CD4+ T cells from PBMCs. Subset denoted: CD45RA-negative fraction. These receptors were collected from a man younger than 35 in good health. Some clones in this sample may be carry-over from other donors' samples.

The chain recombines TRBV18 with TRBJ2-3; 7 bases align to TRBD1. Trimming at V came to 2 bases and at J to 5 bases, leaving 4 bases not matched to a gene. The CDR3 sequence is 14 residues long. Germline V gives CDR1 KGHSH, CDR2 LQKENI. CDR3 nucleotides: TGTGCCAGCTCACCAAAGGGGGCGGAAGATACGCAGTATTTT. This sequence encodes CASSPKGAEDTQYF.

The V call is TRBV9, the J call TRBJ2-4; no firm D call. Germline CDR1 and CDR2: SGDLS and YYNGEE. V lost 0 bases, J lost 7 bases, and 8 bases lay in between. This CDR3 region has 13 residues. The CDR3 DNA reads as TGTGCCAGCAGCGTAGGTCACCCCAACATTCAGTACTTC. The encoded protein is CASSVGHPNIQYF.

This clone occurred a few times. The chain has TRBV4-3 and TRBJ2-1; TRBD2 aligns across 7 bases. Losses at the gene ends were 4 bases for V and 8 bases for J; bases not matched to a gene: 14. Looked up from germline, CDR1 is LGHNA and CDR2 is YSLEER. The CDR3 runs 16 residues. The CDR3 sequence is CASSPVLSGAPDEQFF. DNA of the CDR3: TGCGCCAGCAGCCCGGTGCTCAGCGGGGCCCCAGATGAGCAGTTCTTC.

This chain joins TRBV2 and TRBJ2-1, with a tentative D call TRBD1 (6 bases). Between the trimmed V and J ends, which lost 5 bases and 1 base, there was a span of 15 bases. The CDR3 length is 16 residues. Germline loops: CDR1 SNHLY, CDR2 FYNNEI. CDR3 sequence reads: CASSRQGLGSYNEQFF. CDR3 nucleotides: TGTGCCAGCAGTCGTCAGGGGCTTGGGTCCTACAATGAGCAGTTCTTC.

In its sample, this clone was seen once. The CDR3 DNA reads as TGTGCCAGCAGTTACTCTGGGCGACCTAGCACAGATACGCAGTATTTT. Translation gives CASSYSGRPSTDTQYF. The chain employs TRBV6-5 and TRBJ2-3; unclear D gene. Germline V lookup: CDR1 MNHEY, CDR2 SVGAGI. The CDR3 length is 16 residues. V was pared by 0 bases and J by 0 bases, with 10 bases between.

The CDR3 loop is CASNLFWGGEYEQYF. The CDR3 nucleotides read TGTGCCAGCAACCTATTCTGGGGAGGAGAATACGAGCAGTACTTC. The chain has TRBV5-6 and TRBJ2-5, with D tentatively TRBD2 (6 bases). Near its end, the DNA agrees better with TRBJ2-7, so the J call may be wrong. The V gene's germline CDR1 is SGHDT and CDR2 YYEEEE. This CDR3 is built from 15 residues.

The V call is TRBV5-1, the J call TRBJ1-4, with 9 positions matching TRBD1. The CDR3 totals 14 residues. V gave up 4 bases and J gave up 5 bases; unmatched junction bases: 3. Germline V CDR1 and CDR2: SGHRS, YFSETQ. This CDR3 reads CASSVDRGNEKLFF. CDR3 nucleotide sequence: TGCGCCAGCAGCGTGGACAGGGGAAATGAAAAACTGTTTTTT.

This chain uses TRBV21-1 with TRBJ1-5; TRBD1, the table's D call, lacks a check against the DNA. TRBV21-1 is shown as a pseudogene. The CDR3 contains 16 residues. DNA of the CDR3: TGTGCCAGCAGCAAGGACAGGGGCTATAGCAATCAGCCCCAGCATTTT. This sequence encodes CASSKDRGYSNQPQHF.

Regarding this clone: A far larger clone is just one base off, so this is likely a read error. The chain has TRBV4-1 and TRBJ1-2; D might be TRBD1 (6 bases). Germline values: CDR1 MGHRA, CDR2 YSYEKL. This CDR3 comprises 15 residues. CDR3 sequence: CVSSQVGQTLNGYTF. The DNA for the CDR3 is TGCGTCAGCAGCCAGGTAGGACAGACTCTTAATGGCTACACCTTC.